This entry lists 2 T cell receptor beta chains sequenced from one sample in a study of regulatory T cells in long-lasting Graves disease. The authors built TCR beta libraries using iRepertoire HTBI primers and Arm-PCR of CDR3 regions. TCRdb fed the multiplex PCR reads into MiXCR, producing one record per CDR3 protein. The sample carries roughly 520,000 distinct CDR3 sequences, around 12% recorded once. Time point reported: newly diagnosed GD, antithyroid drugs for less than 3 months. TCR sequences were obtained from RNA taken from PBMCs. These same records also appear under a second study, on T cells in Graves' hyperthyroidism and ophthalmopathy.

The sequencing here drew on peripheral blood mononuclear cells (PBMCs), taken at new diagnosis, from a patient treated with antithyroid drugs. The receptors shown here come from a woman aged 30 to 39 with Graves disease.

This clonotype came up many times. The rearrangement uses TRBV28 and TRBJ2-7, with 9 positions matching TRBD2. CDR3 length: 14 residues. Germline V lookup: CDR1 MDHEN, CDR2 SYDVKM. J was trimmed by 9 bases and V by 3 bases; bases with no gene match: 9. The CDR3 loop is CASSLLAGRGAQYF. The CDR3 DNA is TGTGCCAGCAGTTTGCTAGCGGGGAGGGGCGCGCAGTACTTC.

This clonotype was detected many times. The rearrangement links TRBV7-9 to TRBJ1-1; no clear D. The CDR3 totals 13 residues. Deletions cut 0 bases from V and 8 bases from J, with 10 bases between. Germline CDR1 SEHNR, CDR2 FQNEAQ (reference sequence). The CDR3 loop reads CASSLAEATEAFF. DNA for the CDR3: TGTGCCAGCAGCTTAGCGGAGGCGACAGAAGCTTTCTTT.